This T cell receptor beta chain was found in a study of a mutant IDH1 vaccine in newly diagnosed glioma. Time point meaning: week 35, safety follow-up. Mutant IDH1 20-mer peptide, at 300 ug, made up each vaccine dose, with topical imiquimod. Details on this clone: The antigen remains undetermined.

Assay used: immunoSEQ multiplex PCR; TCRdb lists only in-frame clones, some missing. The sample lists roughly 60,000 clones; about 73% were seen once. Sequences were derived from PBMCs, sampled from a glioma patient whose treatment included an IDH1 peptide vaccine. The clonotype was recovered from a man aged 50 to 60 with glioma.

The CDR3 reads CASRTLANYEQYF. CDR3 in DNA: TGTGCCAGCAGGACACTAGCGAATTACGAGCAGTACTTC. The gene calls are TRBV6-1 and TRBJ2-7; 7 nucleotides agree with TRBD2. CDR1 is MNHNS and CDR2 is SASEGT in the germline V gene. The length of the CDR3 is 13 residues. J gave up 4 bases and V 6 bases, and 6 bases lay outside the gene matches.